This T cell receptor (beta chain) stems from a study of control samples from healthy donors and cancer patients. The repertoire was sequenced with immunoSEQ multiplex PCR; TCRdb's copy has only in-frame clones and lacks some. The data hold about 180,000 clones, with 91% observed a single time. The CDR3 is made up of 13 amino acids. Per the germline V gene, CDR1 is WSHSY and CDR2 is SAAADI. The ends were cut back, 2 bases at V and 5 bases at J, with 9 bases in the middle. The sample was blood. This clonotype was obtained from a woman between 40 and 50 years old in good health. The rearrangement uses TRBV10-2 and TRBJ1-1; D remains ambiguous. CDR3 residues: CASSENWGTEAFF. In nucleotides, the CDR3 is TGCGCCAGCAGTGAGAATTGGGGAACTGAAGCTTTCTTT.